The rows below give T cell receptor beta chains drawn from one sample of a study of T cell responses to AZD1222 COVID-19 vaccine. Assay used: immunoSEQ multiplex PCR; TCRdb lists only in-frame clones, some missing. The top ten clones hold about 12% of a sample with tens of thousands of clones, around 89% of them seen once. Sequences were derived from peripheral blood, sampled 28 days after the second AZD1222 dose. Receptors originate from an adult who received the AZD1222 COVID-19 vaccine. Both conserved end residues are part of each CDR3. D genes are given only for firm matches. Only some rows state a clone size, as once, few, many or a class for expanded clones.

NA	NA	TRBV18	TRBJ1-1	CASSRGGETEAFF	TGTGCCAGCTCACGGGGTGGCGAAACTGAAGCTTTCTTT
NA	NA	TRBV3-1/TRBV3-2	TRBJ2-1	CASSQGVMGTYNEQFF	TGTGCCAGCAGCCAAGGAGTCATGGGAACCTACAATGAGCAGTTCTTC
NA	NA	TRBV19	TRBJ1-1	CASTHNMNTEAFF	TGTGCCAGTACCCACAACATGAACACTGAAGCTTTCTTT
NA	NA	TRBV12-3/TRBV12-4	TRBJ2-2	CASSLSSGELFF	TGTGCCAGCAGTTTATCCTCCGGGGAGCTGTTTTTT
NA	NA	TRBV6-5	TRBJ1-2	CASSYSRGDYGYTF	TGTGCCAGCAGTTACTCGAGAGGGGACTATGGCTACACCTTC
NA	once	TRBV5-1	TRBJ1-4	CASSSRGTNEKLFF	TGCGCCAGCAGCTCACGGGGGACTAATGAAAAACTGTTTTTT
NA	NA	TRBV27	TRBJ2-5	CASSFPGQETQYF	TGTGCCAGCAGTTTCCCGGGGCAAGAGACCCAGTACTTC
TRBD1	NA	TRBV9	TRBJ1-3	CASSQIDRATGNTIYF	TGTGCCAGCAGCCAAATTGACAGGGCTACTGGAAACACCATATATTTT
NA	NA	TRBV25-1	TRBJ2-1	CASSDAGASYNEQFF	TGTGCCAGCAGTGATGCGGGGGCCTCCTACAATGAGCAGTTCTTC
NA	NA	TRBV12-5	TRBJ2-5	CASGLTPFQETQYF	TGTGCTAGTGGTTTGACCCCCTTCCAAGAGACCCAGTACTTC
NA	NA	TRBV27	TRBJ2-6	CASQSGANVLTF	TGTGCCAGCCAGTCTGGGGCCAACGTCCTGACTTTC
NA	once	TRBV2	TRBJ1-4	CASSSQGMFSEKLFF	TGTGCCAGCAGTTCTCAGGGGATGTTTAGTGAAAAACTGTTTTTT
NA	NA	TRBV6-5	TRBJ1-6	CARSNSPLHF	TGTGCCAGGTCGAATTCACCCCTCCACTTT
TRBD2	NA	TRBV18	TRBJ2-7	CASSPPTAGRGEQYF	TGTGCCAGCTCACCACCCACTGCGGGGAGGGGCGAGCAGTACTTC
TRBD1	NA	TRBV9	TRBJ2-2	CASSGTGWGTGELFF	TGTGCCAGCAGCGGGACAGGGTGGGGCACCGGGGAGCTGTTTTTT
NA	NA	TRBV19	TRBJ1-5	CASRGLLSNQPQHF	TGTGCCAGTAGGGGGCTTTTAAGCAATCAGCCCCAGCATTTT
TRBD1	NA	TRBV3-1/TRBV3-2	TRBJ2-1	CASSSGTGQHNEQFF	TGTGCCAGCAGCTCCGGGACGGGACAGCACAATGAGCAGTTCTTC
TRBD2	few	TRBV27	TRBJ2-2	CASSVGTSGLTGELFF	TGTGCCAGCAGTGTAGGGACTAGCGGGCTCACCGGGGAGCTGTTTTTT
TRBD1	NA	TRBV6-5	TRBJ1-2	CASSYGTGSGYTF	TGTGCCAGCAGTTACGGGACAGGGAGCGGCTACACCTTC
NA	NA	TRBV11-2	TRBJ2-1	CASSLAPGPHNEQFF	TGTGCCAGCAGCTTAGCGCCGGGACCACACAATGAGCAGTTCTTC
TRBD2	NA	TRBV20-1	TRBJ2-7	CSASSGITYEQYF	TGCAGTGCGAGTAGCGGGATTACCTACGAGCAGTACTTC
NA	NA	TRBV30	TRBJ1-2	CAWSVQGSYGYTF	TGTGCCTGGAGTGTACAAGGGAGCTATGGCTACACCTTC
NA	NA	TRBV20-1	TRBJ2-3	CSAQKQDTQYF	TGCAGTGCTCAAAAGCAAGATACGCAGTATTTT
NA	NA	TRBV3-1/TRBV3-2	TRBJ2-1	CASSQVGTSRVF	TGTGCCAGCAGCCAAGTCGGGACTTCACGGGTCTTC
NA	NA	TRBV2	TRBJ1-1	CASSQGYTEAFF	TGTGCCAGCAGCCAAGGGTACACTGAAGCTTTCTTT
NA	NA	TRBV5-8	TRBJ1-2	CASSLAQRGYTF	TGTGCCAGCAGCTTGGCCCAAAGGGGCTACACCTTC
NA	NA	TRBV12-3/TRBV12-4	TRBJ2-1	CASKISGYNEQFF	TGTGCCAGCAAGATCAGCGGATACAATGAGCAGTTCTTC
NA	once	TRBV7-8	TRBJ2-4	CASGWGHDKNIQYF	TGTGCCAGCGGCTGGGGGCATGACAAAAACATTCAGTACTTC
NA	NA	TRBV2	TRBJ2-3	CASDQGPDTQYF	TGTGCCAGCGATCAGGGCCCGGATACGCAGTATTTT
NA	NA	TRBV6-1	TRBJ1-1	CASSETGNTEAFF	TGTGCCAGCAGTGAAACAGGAAACACTGAAGCTTTCTTT
TRBD1	NA	TRBV4-1	TRBJ2-7	CASSQAPWDRKIYEQYF	TGCGCCAGCAGCCAAGCCCCCTGGGACAGGAAGATCTACGAGCAGTACTTC
NA	once	TRBV7-3	TRBJ2-6	CASSRNGWGAGANVLTF	TGTGCCAGCAGCCGAAATGGTTGGGGTGCTGGGGCCAACGTCCTGACTTTC
NA	few	TRBV11-1	TRBJ1-1	CASSLVMGAEAFF	TGTGCCAGCAGCTTAGTTATGGGCGCCGAAGCTTTCTTT
TRBD1	NA	TRBV2	TRBJ2-6	CASSGGTGTSGANVLTF	TGTGCCAGCAGTGGCGGGACAGGTACCTCTGGGGCCAACGTCCTGACTTTC
TRBD1	NA	TRBV4-1	TRBJ1-5	CASSLSVGRQGNQPQHF	TGCGCCAGCAGCCTATCCGTAGGGCGACAGGGGAATCAGCCCCAGCATTTT
NA	NA	TRBV9	TRBJ1-1	CASSVTGARETEAFF	TGTGCCAGCAGCGTCACGGGAGCCCGGGAAACTGAAGCTTTCTTT
NA	NA	TRBV12-3/TRBV12-4	TRBJ1-2	CASRNSTVYGYTF	TGTGCCAGCAGGAACTCGACAGTCTATGGCTACACCTTC
NA	NA	TRBV18	TRBJ2-1	CASSQDDVANEQFF	TGTGCCAGCTCACAGGACGACGTCGCGAATGAGCAGTTCTTC
TRBD1	NA	TRBV7-2	TRBJ1-5	CASSLVGEGAGNQPQHF	TGTGCCAGCAGCTTAGTCGGGGAGGGGGCCGGCAATCAGCCCCAGCATTTT
NA	NA	TRBV25-1	TRBJ1-1	CASSDQDNFAEAFF	TGTGCCAGCAGTGACCAGGATAACTTCGCTGAAGCTTTCTTT
NA	NA	TRBV6-5	TRBJ1-5	CASERGAGNQPQHF	TGTGCCAGCGAACGGGGCGCAGGCAATCAGCCCCAGCATTTT
NA	NA	TRBV6-2/TRBV6-3	TRBJ1-4	CASSYSTGKLFF	TGTGCCAGCAGTTACTCTACGGGGAAACTGTTTTTT
TRBD1	NA	TRBV6-5	TRBJ2-7	CASSQGTGGYYEQYF	TGTGCCAGCAGCCAAGGGACAGGGGGCTACTACGAGCAGTACTTC